These 27 T cell receptor beta chains originate from one sample sequenced in a study of CD8 T cell repertoires and HIV-1 epitope variants. Measured with immunoSEQ multiplex PCR; TCRdb has only the in-frame clones, and not every one. The table has about 95,000 clones, roughly 77% seen once. The material sequenced was uncultured baseline CD8+ T cells from peripheral blood mononuclear cells (PBMCs). These receptors all stem from a male donor with HIV.

This clone was seen a handful of times. The chain joins TRBV30 to TRBJ1-1; D unresolved. The CDR3 sequence is 14 residues long. Germline CDR1 is GTSNPN and CDR2 is SVGIG (reference sequence). The V gene lost 0 bases and the J gene lost 7 bases, with 15 bases spanning the gap. The chain's CDR3 is CAWSVGVGIVEAFF. CDR3 nucleotide sequence: TGTGCCTGGAGTGTCGGGGTTGGTATAGTTGAAGCTTTCTTT.

This chain joins TRBV30 and TRBJ1-2; possibly TRBD1 for D (5 bases). Per germline, CDR1 GTSNPN and CDR2 SVGIG (reference sequence). CDR3 length equals 12 residues. Trimming shortened V by 4 bases and J by 4 bases, and 10 bases separated the two germline ends. CDR3 sequence: CAWINRPYGYTF. The CDR3 nucleotides read TGTGCCTGGATTAACAGGCCCTATGGCTACACCTTC. The whole variable domain, remainder taken from reference TRBV30 and TRBJ1-2, is SQTIHQWPATLVQPVGSPLSLECTVEGTSNPNLYWYRQAAGRGLQLLFYSVGIGQISSEVPQNLSASRPQDRQFILSSKKLLLSDSGFYLCAWINRPYGYTFGSGTRLTVV.

This clone came up a few times. The V gene is TRBV29-1, the J gene TRBJ2-5; TRBD1 matches at 7 bases. J gave up 2 bases and V 2 bases, and 5 bases lay outside the gene matches. Per germline, CDR1 SQVTM and CDR2 ANQGSEA. The CDR3 extends over 14 amino acids. CDR3 amino acids: CSVETGQSQETQYF. In DNA, the CDR3 is TGCAGCGTTGAAACGGGACAGAGTCAAGAGACCCAGTACTTC. Complete variable domain (other parts from reference TRBV29-1 and TRBJ2-5): SAVISQKPSRDICQRGTSLTIQCQVDSQVTMMFWYRQQPGQSLTLIATANQGSEATYESGFVIDKFPISRPNLTFSTLTVSNMSPEDSSIYLCSVETGQSQETQYFGPGTRLLVL.

The chain has TRBV2 and TRBJ2-1; 9 bases agree with TRBD2. Germline CDR1 and CDR2: SNHLY and FYNNEI. CDR3 length: 13 residues. V lost 6 bases, J lost 3 bases, and 0 bases stayed unmatched. CDR3: CASRREGYNEQFF. DNA for the CDR3: TGTGCCAGCAGGCGGGAGGGCTACAATGAGCAGTTCTTC.

This clone has just one count. This chain uses TRBV15 with TRBJ2-3; 11 positions match TRBD2. The CDR3 is 16 residues long. V gave up 3 bases and J gave up 6 bases; unmatched junction bases: 8. From germline, CDR1 is LNHNV and CDR2 YYDKDF (reference sequence). The CDR3 DNA reads TGTGCCACCAGCAGGGATAGCGGGAGGGTGGGTGATACGCAGTATTTT. Amino acid sequence: CATSRDSGRVGDTQYF. The entire variable domain, with the rest obtained from reference TRBV15 and TRBJ2-3, is as follows: DAMVIQNPRYQVTQFGKPVTLSCSQTLNHNVMYWYQQKSSQAPKLLFHYYDKDFNNEADTPDNFQSRRPNTSFCFLDIRSPGLGDTAMYLCATSRDSGRVGDTQYFGPGTRLTVL.

The chain has TRBV7-3 and TRBJ2-2; D is ambiguous. This CDR3 is built from 14 residues. V lost 1 base and J lost 4, with 7 bases in between. Germline V gene data show CDR1 as SGHTA and CDR2 as FQGTGA. The CDR3 spells CASSLIGGTGELFF. The CDR3 bases are TGTGCCAGCAGCTTAATCGGCGGCACCGGGGAGCTGTTTTTT. Variable domain in full (rest from reference TRBV7-3 and TRBJ2-2): GAGVSQTPSNKVTEKGKYVELRCDPISGHTALYWYRQSLGQGPEFLIYFQGTGAADDSGLPNDRFFAVRPEGSVSTLKIQRTERGDSAVYLCASSLIGGTGELFFGEGSRLTVL.

CDR3 amino acids: CASSTRQLYNEQFF. The CDR3 bases are TGTGCCAGCAGCACCCGACAGCTCTACAATGAGCAGTTCTTC. The chain couples TRBV7-9 to TRBJ2-1, with TRBD1 as a possible D gene (5 bases). V was trimmed by 5 bases and J by 3 bases, leaving 11 bases between them. Germline V gives CDR1 SEHNR, CDR2 FQNEAQ (reference sequence). This CDR3 has 14 residues.

V and J are TRBV6-5 and TRBJ2-3, with 11 bases aligning to TRBD2. The CDR3 has 15 residues. After removal of 6 bases from V and 1 base from J, the junction contained 3 bases not matched to a gene. Looked up from germline, CDR1 is MNHEY and CDR2 is SVGAGI. The CDR3 DNA reads TGTGCCAGCAGGCTAGCGGGGGGCCGCACAGATACGCAGTATTTT. Its protein product is CASRLAGGRTDTQYF.

The CDR3 region has the DNA TGTGCCAGCAGCACTTGGGACAGCCCGTATCAGCCCCAGCATTTT. Its protein is CASSTWDSPYQPQHF. V gene TRBV5-6 combines with J gene TRBJ1-5; 7 bases are a match to TRBD1. CDR3 length: 15 residues. The V segment lost 4 bases and the J segment 5 bases; nucleotides outside the gene matches: 9. Germline CDR1 is SGHDT and CDR2 is YYEEEE.

J is TRBJ2-5 and V is TRBV9, with D unresolved. The CDR3 is 12 residues long. The V end lost 0 bases, the J end lost 3 bases, and 3 bases lay between the germline ends. Per germline, CDR1 SGDLS and CDR2 YYNGEE. The DNA for the CDR3 is TGTGCCAGCAGCGTAGGGGAAGAGACCCAGTACTTC. Amino acids: CASSVGEETQYF. Together with reference TRBV9 and TRBJ2-5, the CDR3 gives the full variable domain: DSGVTQTPKHLITATGQRVTLRCSPRSGDLSVYWYQQSLDQGLQFLIQYYNGEERAKGNILERFSAQQFPDLHSELNLSSLELGDSALYFCASSVGEETQYFGPGTRLLVL.

This chain joins TRBV9 and TRBJ2-3; a weak D match, TRBD1 (6 bases). Per the germline V gene, CDR1 is SGDLS and CDR2 is YYNGEE. The V end lost 0 bases, the J end lost 2 bases, and 13 bases lay between the germline ends. The CDR3 contains 16 residues. The CDR3 spells CASSVGGPASTDTQYF. CDR3 nucleotides: TGTGCCAGCAGCGTAGGGGGGCCGGCGTCCACAGATACGCAGTATTTT.

The gene calls are TRBV6-5 and TRBJ2-7; possibly TRBD1 or TRBD2 for D (5 bases each). The CDR3 runs 16 residues. Trimming took 0 bases from V and 1 from J, leaving 13 bases between them. From germline, CDR1 is MNHEY and CDR2 SVGAGI. Here the CDR3 reads CASSYSSRDGSYEQYF. As DNA, the CDR3 is TGTGCCAGCAGTTACTCCTCCCGGGACGGGTCCTACGAGCAGTACTTC.

This clone was counted between two and nine times. The chain joins TRBV2 to TRBJ2-7; TRBD1 might be the D (6 bases). Trimming shortened V by 5 bases and J by 5 bases, and 16 bases separated the two germline ends. CDR3 length: 14 residues. Germline values: CDR1 SNHLY, CDR2 FYNNEI. CDR3 sequence (DNA): TGTGCCAGCAGTTCCGACAGGTGGGGTGACGAGCAGTACTTC. Protein: CASSSDRWGDEQYF.

The rearrangement uses TRBV2 and TRBJ2-3; a weak D match, TRBD2 (6 bases). CDR3 length: 14 amino acids. Germline CDR1 SNHLY, CDR2 FYNNEI. V was clipped by 5 bases and J by 8 bases, with 17 bases between them. CDR3 protein: CASSLDSSAGTQYF. CDR3 sequence (DNA): TGTGCCAGCAGTCTAGACAGTTCAGCGGGTACGCAGTATTTT.

This clone was seen once. V usage is TRBV7-9 and J usage is TRBJ1-1; no firm D call. V was pared by 3 bases and J by 1 base, with 6 bases between. Germline CDR1 is SEHNR and CDR2 is FQNEAQ (reference sequence). The CDR3 has 13 residues. CDR3 sequence (DNA): TGTGCCAGCAGCTTCCAACGGAACACTGAAGCTTTCTTT. Translated: CASSFQRNTEAFF. Filled out from reference TRBV7-9 and TRBJ1-1, the complete variable domain reads DTGVSQNPRHKITKRGQNVTFRCDPISEHNRLYWYRQTLGQGPEFLTYFQNEAQLEKSRLLSDRFSAERPKGSFSTLEIQRTEQGDSAMYLCASSFQRNTEAFFGQGTRLTVV.

The rearrangement links TRBV15 to TRBJ2-3, with unresolved D. Trimming removed 5 bases at V and 0 bases at J, with 9 bases between. In germline, CDR1 is LNHNV, CDR2 YYDKDF (reference sequence). The CDR3 totals 14 residues. In DNA form, the CDR3 reads TGTGCCACCAGCCCCGCCCGGAGCACAGATACGCAGTATTTT. Protein sequence: CATSPARSTDTQYF.

This rearrangement joins TRBV4-1 to TRBJ2-4, with D maybe TRBD2 (6 bases). Germline lookup yields CDR1 MGHRA and CDR2 YSYEKL. The CDR3 length is 16 residues. V lost 3 bases to trimming and J lost 7 bases, with 19 bases between them. The CDR3 reads CASSQGNDPGRNIQYF. In DNA, the CDR3 is TGCGCCAGCAGCCAGGGTAACGACCCGGGGAGGAACATTCAGTACTTC.

This clone has just a few counts. The CDR3 nucleotides are TGTGCCAGCAGTTCGCAGGGGGGTCAGCCCCAGCATTTT. Translating gives CASSSQGGQPQHF. The gene calls are TRBV2 and TRBJ1-5, with 7 bases aligning to TRBD1. The ends lost 5 bases at V and 6 bases at J; junction bases unmatched: 4. Germline CDR1 reads SNHLY; CDR2 reads FYNNEI. The CDR3 length is 13 residues.

J is TRBJ2-7 and V is TRBV19; TRBD1 agrees at 8 bases. Germline V gene lookup returns CDR1 LNHDA and CDR2 SQIVND (reference sequence). Trimming at V came to 8 bases and at J to 0 bases, leaving 12 bases not matched to a gene. The CDR3 loop spans 16 amino acids. CDR3 nucleotide sequence: TGTGCCAGTGCCTTTCAGGGACAGGCCAGCTCCTACGAGCAGTACTTC. Residues: CASAFQGQASSYEQYF.

This sequence joins TRBV5-1 and TRBJ2-1, with 9 positions matching TRBD1. This CDR3 comprises 14 residues. The V gene end was trimmed by 0 bases and the J gene end by 9 bases; junction bases not matched to a gene: 4. Looked up from germline, CDR1 is SGHRS and CDR2 is YFSETQ. CDR3 sequence (DNA): TGCGCCAGCAGCTTGGGACAGGGGGTTTCTGAGCAGTTCTTC. Translated, it gives CASSLGQGVSEQFF.

This chain joins TRBV13 and TRBJ1-6; D unclear. Germline lookup yields CDR1 PRHDT and CDR2 FYEKMQ (reference sequence). Trimming removed 5 bases at V and 8 bases at J, with 19 bases between. The CDR3 has 16 residues. CDR3 amino acids: CASSLPGQAGDSPLHF. CDR3 DNA: TGTGCCAGCAGCCTACCCGGGCAGGCTGGGGATTCACCCCTCCACTTT.

The genes are TRBV10-2 and TRBJ2-5; D assignment may be TRBD1 or TRBD2 (5 bases each). The CDR3 totals 15 residues. The ends were cut back, 5 bases at V and 7 bases at J, with 20 bases in the middle. Germline CDR1 and CDR2: WSHSY and SAAADI. The CDR3 here is CASSSAAPNGGTQYF. DNA for the CDR3: TGCGCCAGCAGTTCTGCGGCACCGAATGGGGGGACCCAGTACTTC.

This chain joins TRBV5-4 and TRBJ1-3, with D uncertain. Germline lookup yields CDR1 SGHNT and CDR2 YYREEE (reference sequence). The CDR3 has 14 residues. Trimming stripped 5 bases from V and 0 bases from J, with 9 bases between. The CDR3 DNA follows: TGTGCCAGCAGATCCGGGTTCTCTGGAAACACCATATATTTT. Amino acids: CASRSGFSGNTIYF.

This clone was detected once. The J gene is TRBJ2-3, the V gene TRBV10-2; 9 bases align to TRBD2. This CDR3 has 17 amino acids. Germline CDR1 is WSHSY and CDR2 is SAAADI. After removal of 0 bases from V and 1 base from J, the junction contained 5 bases not matched to a gene. In DNA form, the CDR3 reads TGCGCCAGCAGTGAGTCATTGTCTAGCGGGGGCACAGATACGCAGTATTTT. It yields the protein CASSESLSSGGTDTQYF.

This clone was recorded a few times. CDR3: CASSLEGVAGAYEQYF. The CDR3 DNA reads TGCGCCAGCAGCTTGGAGGGGGTAGCGGGAGCTTACGAGCAGTACTTC. The chain uses TRBV5-1 and TRBJ2-7; 9 nucleotides align to TRBD2. V lost 0 bases to trimming and J lost 4 bases; unmatched junction nucleotides: 8. Germline values: CDR1 SGHRS, CDR2 YFSETQ. The CDR3 is 16 residues long. Full variable domain (remainder filled in from reference TRBV5-1 and TRBJ2-7): KAGVTQTPRYLIKTRGQQVTLSCSPISGHRSVSWYQQTPGQGLQFLFEYFSETQRNKGNFPGRFSGRQFSNSRSEMNVSTLELGDSALYLCASSLEGVAGAYEQYFGPGTRLTVT.

J is TRBJ2-5 and V is TRBV7-9; D unresolved. CDR3 length: 13 residues. V shed 6 bases and J shed 5 bases, with 13 bases lying between them. The germline V gene encodes CDR1 SEHNR and CDR2 FQNEAQ (reference sequence). CDR3 sequence: CASRSQIRETQYF. The CDR3 nucleotides read TGTGCCAGCAGATCACAGATAAGGGAGACCCAGTACTTC.

This clone was observed a handful of times. V is TRBV18 and J is TRBJ2-4, with 10 bases matching TRBD1. The germline gives CDR1 KGHSH, CDR2 LQKENI. The CDR3 consists of 15 residues. With V trimmed by 3 bases and J by 7 bases, 6 bases remained unmatched. The CDR3 here is CASSPQGTGANIQYF. CDR3 nucleotides: TGTGCCAGCTCACCCCAAGGGACAGGGGCGAACATTCAGTACTTC. The full variable domain, completed using reference TRBV18 and TRBJ2-4, is NAGVMQNPRHLVRRRGQEARLRCSPMKGHSHVYWYRQLPEEGLKFMVYLQKENIIDESGMPKERFSAEFPKEGPSILRIQQVVRGDSAAYFCASSPQGTGANIQYFGAGTRLSVL.